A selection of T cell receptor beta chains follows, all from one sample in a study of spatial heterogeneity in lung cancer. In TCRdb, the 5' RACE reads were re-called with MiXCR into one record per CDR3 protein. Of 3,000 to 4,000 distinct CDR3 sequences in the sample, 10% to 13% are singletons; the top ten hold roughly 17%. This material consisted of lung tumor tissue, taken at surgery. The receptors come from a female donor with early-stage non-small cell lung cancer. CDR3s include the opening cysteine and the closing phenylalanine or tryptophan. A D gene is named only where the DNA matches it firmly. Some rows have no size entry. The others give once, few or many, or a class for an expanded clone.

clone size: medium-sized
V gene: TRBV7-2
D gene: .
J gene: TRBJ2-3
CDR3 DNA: TGTGCCAGCAGCTTAAAGGGGGACTCGGGTACGCAGTATTTT
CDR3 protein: CASSLKGDSGTQYF

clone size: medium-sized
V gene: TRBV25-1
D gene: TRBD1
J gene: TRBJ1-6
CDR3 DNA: TGTGCCAGCTCGGGACAGGGAAATTCACCCCTCCACTTT
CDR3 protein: CASSGQGNSPLHF

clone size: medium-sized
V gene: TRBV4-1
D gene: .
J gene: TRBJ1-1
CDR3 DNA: TGCGCCAGCAGCCAAGAAATCGTCGGGATGAACACTGAAGCTTTCTTT
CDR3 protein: CASSQEIVGMNTEAFF

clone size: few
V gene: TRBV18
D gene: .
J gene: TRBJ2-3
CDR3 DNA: TGTGCCAGCTCACCGCTGTCCCTTATCACAGATACGCAGTATTTT
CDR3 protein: CASSPLSLITDTQYF

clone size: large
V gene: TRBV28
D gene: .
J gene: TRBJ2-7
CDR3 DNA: TGTGCCAGCAGCCTCCTTTCGGGGGGCACCTACGAGCAGTACTTC
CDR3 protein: CASSLLSGGTYEQYF

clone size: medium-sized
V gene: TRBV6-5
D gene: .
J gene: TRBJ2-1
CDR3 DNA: TGTGCCAGCAGTTACTCGAGGGGCCCCGCCGAATACAATGAGCAGTTCTTC
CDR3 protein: CASSYSRGPAEYNEQFF

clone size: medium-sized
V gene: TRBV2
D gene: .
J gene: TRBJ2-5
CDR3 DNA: TGTGCCAGCAGTACCATAGACTCGGCGGGGATACAGGAGGGAGAGACCCAGTACTTC
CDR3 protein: CASSTIDSAGIQEGETQYF

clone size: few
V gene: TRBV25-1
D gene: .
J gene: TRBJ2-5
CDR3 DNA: TGTGCCAGCAGAGAAACGAACGTGTACTACCAAGAGACCCAGTACTTC
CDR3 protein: CASRETNVYYQETQYF

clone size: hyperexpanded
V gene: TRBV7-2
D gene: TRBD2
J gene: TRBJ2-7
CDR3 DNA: TGTGCCAGCAGCTTTCAGGCTAGCGGTTCCTACGAGCAGTACTTC
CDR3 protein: CASSFQASGSYEQYF

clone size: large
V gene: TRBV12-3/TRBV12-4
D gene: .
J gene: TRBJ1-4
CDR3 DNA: TGTGCCAGCAGTCTATACCGGGGTGAAAAACTGTTTTTT
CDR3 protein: CASSLYRGEKLFF

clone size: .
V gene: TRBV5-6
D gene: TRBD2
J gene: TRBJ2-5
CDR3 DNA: TGTGCCAGCAGCCCCTTAGCGGGGGGGGAAGAGACCCAGTACTTC
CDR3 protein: CASSPLAGGEETQYF

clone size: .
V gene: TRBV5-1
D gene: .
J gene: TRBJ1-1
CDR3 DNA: TGCGCCAGCAGCCCAACGACTTTGGTGAACACTGAAGCTTTCTTT
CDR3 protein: CASSPTTLVNTEAFF

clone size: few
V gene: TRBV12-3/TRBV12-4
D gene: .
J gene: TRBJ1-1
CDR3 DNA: TGTGCCAGCAGCCCACAGGGATCCGGCACTGAAGCTTTCTTT
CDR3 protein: CASSPQGSGTEAFF

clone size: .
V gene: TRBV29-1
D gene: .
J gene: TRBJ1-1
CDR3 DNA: TGCAGCGTTGATAACTGGATGGGGATGAACACTGAAGCTTTCTTT
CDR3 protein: CSVDNWMGMNTEAFF

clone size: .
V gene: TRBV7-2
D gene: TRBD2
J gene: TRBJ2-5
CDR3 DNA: TGTGCCAGCAGCTTAGGGTCTAGCGGGGCCCAAGAGACCCAGAACTTC
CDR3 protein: CASSLGSSGAQETQNF

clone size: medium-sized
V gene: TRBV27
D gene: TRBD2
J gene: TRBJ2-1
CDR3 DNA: TGTGCCAGCAGTTTACTAGCGGGGGTACGTGAGCAGTTCTTC
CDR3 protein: CASSLLAGVREQFF

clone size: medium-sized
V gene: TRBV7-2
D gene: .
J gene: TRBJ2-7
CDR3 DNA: TGTGCCAGCAGCCCCGGGGGCTACGAGCAGTACTTC
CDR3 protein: CASSPGGYEQYF